These T cell receptor beta chains were read from a single sample in a study of blood T cells in healthy people across ages. From the 5' RACE reads, TCRdb called clonotypes with MiXCR, one entry per CDR3 protein. Among about 1.1 million distinct CDR3 sequences listed, 35% to 40% were seen once. Sequencing was done on a sample of blood. The origin of the receptors is a man aged 18 to 29 in good health. Both conserved end residues are part of each CDR3. D genes are given only for firm matches. Clone size is shown for a subset of rows, as once, few, many or a class of expanded clone.

clone size	J gene	D gene	V gene	CDR3 DNA	CDR3 protein
few	TRBJ2-4	-	TRBV5-1	TGCGCCAGCAGCTTGGCGGCAGGGCAAGACATTCAGTACTTC	CASSLAAGQDIQYF
few	TRBJ2-2	-	TRBV5-1	TGCGCCAGCAGCTTGGCGAGGACCGGGGAGCTGTTTTTT	CASSLARTGELFF
-	TRBJ1-4	-	TRBV9	TGTGCCAGCAGCGTATATCCGGGTGGGAATGAAAAACTGTTTTTT	CASSVYPGGNEKLFF
few	TRBJ2-5	TRBD1	TRBV20-1	TGCAGTGCTACCCCGACAGGGATCACAAAAGAGACCCAGTACTTC	CSATPTGITKETQYF
-	TRBJ1-6	-	TRBV20-1	TGCAGTGCTAGTTCTGGGGGAGATTCACCCCTCCACTTT	CSASSGGDSPLHF
-	TRBJ1-6	-	TRBV20-1	TGCAGTGCTAGAGGGGTGGGGAATTCACCCCTCCACTTT	CSARGVGNSPLHF
-	TRBJ1-2	TRBD1	TRBV7-8	TGTGCCAGCAGCCCCCGGACAGGGGAGAGAGGCTACACCTTC	CASSPRTGERGYTF
-	TRBJ1-1	-	TRBV2	TGTGCCAGCATATACGGAGTAGAAGTGAACACTGAAGCTTTCTTT	CASIYGVEVNTEAFF
-	TRBJ2-1	-	TRBV12-3/TRBV12-4	TGTGCCAGCCGCCTTGGAGTGAATGAGCAGTTCTTC	CASRLGVNEQFF
-	TRBJ2-3	-	TRBV5-1	TGCGCCAGCAGCTTGGCAGAGGGGATCTTCCCAGATACGCAGTATTTT	CASSLAEGIFPDTQYF
few	TRBJ2-1	-	TRBV2	TGTGCCAGCAGTGAAGGACCCTACAATGAGCAGTTCTTC	CASSEGPYNEQFF
-	TRBJ1-2	-	TRBV3-1	TGTGCCAGCAGCCAAGATCGAGCAGGGAGATCGGGCTACACCTTC	CASSQDRAGRSGYTF
-	TRBJ2-3	-	TRBV7-9	TGTGCCAGCAGCTTATCATCCCATGACCCCACAGATACGCAGTATTTT	CASSLSSHDPTDTQYF
-	TRBJ1-5	-	TRBV6-2/TRBV6-3	TGTGCCAGCAGTTATTACGGAACAGGGCACAATCAGCCCCAGCATTTT	CASSYYGTGHNQPQHF
few	TRBJ2-4	-	TRBV2	TGTGCCAGCAGTAATACGTGGGAGCAGTACTTC	CASSNTWEQYF
-	TRBJ1-6	TRBD1	TRBV20-1	TGCAGTGCTATCTCAGGGGGCTATAATTCACCCCTCCACTTT	CSAISGGYNSPLHF
once	TRBJ1-2	TRBD1	TRBV28	TGTGCCAGCAGCGTTCGGGACAGGAATGGCTACACCTTC	CASSVRDRNGYTF
-	TRBJ1-4	-	TRBV20-1	TGCAGTGCTAGAGCTCCTTTGTCCTCCCGGAATGAAAAACTGTTTTTT	CSARAPLSSRNEKLFF
few	TRBJ1-1	-	TRBV4-3	TGCGCCAGCAGCCAAGACGCAACAAACACTGAAGCTTTCTTT	CASSQDATNTEAFF
many	TRBJ1-6	-	TRBV4-3	TGCGCCAGCAGCCAAGATACTGCGGCAGGTGGGGGTTCACCCCTCCACTTT	CASSQDTAAGGGSPLHF
many	TRBJ2-7	-	TRBV29-1	TGCAGCGTCCGGGACGGGTCCTACGAGCAGTACTTC	CSVRDGSYEQYF
-	TRBJ1-1	-	TRBV6-6	TGTGCCAGCACTCCCGTGGGGAATATAAACACTGAAGCTTTCTTT	CASTPVGNINTEAFF
-	TRBJ2-1	-	TRBV5-1	TGCGCCAGCAGCCCGGCCGGGACTCCCAGTGTGACCAGCTCCTACAATGAGCAGTTCTTC	CASSPAGTPSVTSSYNEQFF
once	TRBJ2-1	TRBD1	TRBV19	TGTGCCAGTACAGTCGGGACAGGGATGGTCAATGAGCAGTTCTTC	CASTVGTGMVNEQFF
-	TRBJ2-1	-	TRBV2	TGTGCCAGCAGCGACCTAACAACAGGAGGTGAGCAGTTCTTC	CASSDLTTGGEQFF
-	TRBJ2-7	-	TRBV7-9	TGTGCCAGCAGCCCCTTGGACAATTACAATGAGCAGTACTTC	CASSPLDNYNEQYF
few	TRBJ2-3	-	TRBV20-1	TGCAGTGCCGCACTGGGAGCGTTTAGCACAGATACGCAGTATTTT	CSAALGAFSTDTQYF
many	TRBJ1-5	-	TRBV3-1	TGTGCCAGCAGCCAAGATGGGGGGTTAGATCAGCCCCAGCATTTT	CASSQDGGLDQPQHF
-	TRBJ2-3	-	TRBV4-1	TGCGCCAGCAGCCACTCAGGACACTTCACAGATACGCAGTATTTT	CASSHSGHFTDTQYF
few	TRBJ2-1	-	TRBV7-2	TGTGCCAGCAGCCTCAACACCGGGCTAGTGACAAACAATGAGCAGTTCTTC	CASSLNTGLVTNNEQFF
once	TRBJ2-5	TRBD2	TRBV29-1	TGCAGCGTTGAAAGGGCGGGGGGGCCTTTCGATGAGCAGTACTTC	CSVERAGGPFDEQYF
-	TRBJ2-3	-	TRBV11-3	TGTGCCAGCAGCGGAGGTGGTAGTGAGTCAGATACGCAGTATTTT	CASSGGGSESDTQYF
few	TRBJ1-2	-	TRBV19	TGTGCCAGTAGTAGCGGGGGGCAAGGCTACACCTTC	CASSSGGQGYTF
-	TRBJ2-1	-	TRBV4-1	TGCGCCAGCAGCCAAGAAGGGGGGGGCCCCGACAATGAGCAGTTCTTC	CASSQEGGGPDNEQFF
many	TRBJ1-2	TRBD1	TRBV10-3	TGTGCCATCAGTGGGGGACAGGAGGAAAACTATGGCTACACCTTC	CAISGGQEENYGYTF
few	TRBJ2-5	-	TRBV20-1	TGCAGCGCTAGATGGACGGAGACCCAGTACTTC	CSARWTETQYF
-	TRBJ2-3	TRBD1	TRBV3-1	TGTGCCAGCAGCCGGGACAGGCTCACAGATACGCAGTATTTT	CASSRDRLTDTQYF
-	TRBJ1-2	-	TRBV29-1	TGCGGCGTTGAAGGACAGTACGGTATACCTAACTATGGCTACACCTTC	CGVEGQYGIPNYGYTF
-	TRBJ1-1	-	TRBV20-1	TGCAGTGCTAGAAAGACAGCTAACACTGAAGCTTTCTTT	CSARKTANTEAFF
few	TRBJ2-3	TRBD1	TRBV20-1	TGCAGTGCTAGAGTCGGGACAGGGAACACAGATACGCAGTATTTT	CSARVGTGNTDTQYF
many	TRBJ2-3	TRBD2	TRBV4-3	TGCGCCAGCAGCCAAGAACCGACTAGCGGGTTCACTAGCACAGATACGCAGTATTTT	CASSQEPTSGFTSTDTQYF
few	TRBJ1-2	TRBD1	TRBV7-9	TGTGCCAGCAGCTTCACAGGGGAGGCTAACTATGGCTACACCTTC	CASSFTGEANYGYTF
-	TRBJ2-3	TRBD2	TRBV5-1	TGCGCCAGCAGCTCCGGACTAGCGGGAACTTTGCCGCAGTATTTT	CASSSGLAGTLPQYF
-	TRBJ1-1	-	TRBV4-3	TGCGCCAGCAGCCAAGTTAGTGGGCTTCTGAACACTGAAGCTTTCTTT	CASSQVSGLLNTEAFF
few	TRBJ1-5	-	TRBV14	TGTGCCAGCAGCCAAGGGGCAAGCAGCAATCAGCCCCAGCATTTT	CASSQGASSNQPQHF
few	TRBJ2-3	-	TRBV5-1	TGCGCCAGCCAAAGAACGGGTTCTAGCACAGATACGCAGTATTTT	CASQRTGSSTDTQYF